The 20 T cell receptor beta chains given below trace back to one sample, sequenced in a study of OX40 agonist ivuxolimab in advanced cancers. Sequenced by immunoSEQ multiplex PCR; TCRdb stores in-frame clones only, minus some. The data contain roughly 57,000 clones, approximately 90% of them singletons. This specimen was CD4+ or CD8+ T cells sorted from blood, taken in a trial of the OX40 agonist ivuxolimab. Receptors were obtained from an adult with an advanced solid tumor such as melanoma, head and neck, liver or kidney cancer.

V and J are TRBV5-1 and TRBJ2-5, with no clear D. The end of the DNA aligns better with TRBJ2-7, so the J call may be wrong. This CDR3 comprises 13 residues. Germline CDR1 reads SGHRS; CDR2 reads YFSETQ. The CDR3 sequence: CASSFDTAYEQYF. The CDR3 DNA sequence: TGCGCCAGCAGCTTCGACACCGCCTACGAGCAGTACTTC.

This clone was observed once. This rearrangement joins TRBV6-5 to TRBJ2-7; no clear D. CDR3 length: 13 residues. CDR1 and CDR2 (germline): MNHEY, SVGAGI. With 2 bases removed from V and 2 bases from J, the gap between germline ends came to 7 bases. The CDR3 nucleotides read TGTGCCAGCAGTTACCAAGGGCCCTACGAGCAGTACTTC. This codes for CASSYQGPYEQYF.

The rearrangement links TRBV19 to TRBJ2-6; 10 bases are a match to TRBD2. V gave up 0 bases and J gave up 0 bases; unmatched junction bases: 8. CDR3 size: 20 residues. Germline V gives CDR1 LNHDA, CDR2 SQIVND (reference sequence). In DNA form, the CDR3 reads TGTGCCAGTAGTATAGAGATGCTAGCGGGGGCATCCTCTGGGGCCAACGTCCTGACTTTC. It specifies CASSIEMLAGASSGANVLTF.

J is TRBJ2-7 and V is TRBV14; D may be TRBD2 (7 bases). Between the trimmed V and J ends, which lost 0 bases and 0 bases, there was a span of 21 bases. CDR3 length: 19 residues. The germline gives CDR1 SGHDN, CDR2 FVKESK. DNA of the CDR3: TGTGCCAGCAGCCAAGATAAAGGGGGGATCGGGAGGCTCTCCTACGAGCAGTACTTC. Protein sequence: CASSQDKGGIGRLSYEQYF.

This clone has a single count. The rearrangement joins TRBV6-1 to TRBJ2-5; 8 bases line up with TRBD1. With 7 bases clipped from V and 1 base from J, the junction kept 5 bases outside the gene matches. This CDR3 region has 14 residues. CDR1 and CDR2 (germline): MNHNS, SASEGT. In nucleotides, the CDR3 is TGTGCCAGCACCCTGGGACAGGCCCAAGAGACCCAGTACTTC. It specifies CASTLGQAQETQYF.

V is TRBV6-1 and J is TRBJ1-5; maybe TRBD1 (6 bases). This CDR3 has 14 amino acids. The V gene lost 7 bases and the J gene lost 3 bases, with 13 bases spanning the gap. Germline CDR1 is MNHNS and CDR2 is SASEGT. For the CDR3, the DNA is TGTGCCAGCAACACCGACAGGATCAATCAGCCCCAGCATTTT. Translating it yields CASNTDRINQPQHF.

This chain connects TRBV7-3 to TRBJ2-1; the D gene is possibly TRBD1 (5 bases). Trimming removed 2 bases at V and 8 bases at J, with 13 bases between. The CDR3 is 14 amino acids. Per the germline V gene, CDR1 is SGHTA and CDR2 is FQGTGA. The CDR3 reads CASSLDTGFDEQFF. DNA of the CDR3: TGTGCCAGCAGCTTAGACACAGGTTTTGATGAGCAGTTCTTC.

The chain has TRBV19 and TRBJ2-7, with 8 positions matching TRBD2. The germline V gene encodes CDR1 LNHDA and CDR2 SQIVND (reference sequence). J gave up 5 bases and V 4 bases, and 10 bases lay outside the gene matches. The CDR3 runs 15 residues. CDR3: CASSTGLAGHNEQYF. CDR3 DNA: TGTGCCAGTAGTACTGGACTAGCAGGCCATAACGAGCAGTACTTC.

In its sample, this clone ranks as medium-sized. The chain carries TRBV30 and TRBJ1-1; D gene ambiguous. Trimming left V 2 bases short and J 7 bases short, with 14 bases between. The germline V gene has CDR1 GTSNPN and CDR2 SVGIG (reference sequence). The length of the CDR3 is 13 residues. Written as DNA, the CDR3 is TGTGCCTGGAGTCGTCCACCGGATGATGAAGCTTTCTTT. Translation gives CAWSRPPDDEAFF.

This chain links TRBV5-4 with TRBJ2-7; D is undetermined. The CDR3 has 14 amino acids. Trimming stripped 2 bases from V and 2 bases from J, with 11 bases between. Germline V gives CDR1 SGHNT, CDR2 YYREEE (reference sequence). The chain's CDR3 is CASSFGSTAYEQYF. The CDR3 DNA sequence: TGTGCCAGCAGCTTTGGGTCCACAGCCTACGAGCAGTACTTC.

The rearrangement links TRBV6-6 to TRBJ2-1; D is perhaps TRBD1 (5 bases). The V end lost 6 bases, the J end lost 15 bases, and 15 bases lay between the germline ends. This CDR3 is built from 11 residues. CDR1 MNHNY and CDR2 SVGAGI come from the germline V gene (reference sequence). As DNA, the CDR3 is TGTGCCAGCAGCTCCCGACAGATGCGGTTCTTC. It yields the protein CASSSRQMRFF.

The J gene is TRBJ2-2, the V gene TRBV28, with D possibly called TRBD1 or TRBD2 (5 bases each). Trimming removed 5 bases from V and 6 bases from J, with 16 bases in between. Germline lookup yields CDR1 MDHEN and CDR2 SYDVKM. The CDR3 length is 15 residues. CDR3 protein: CASSTLGTWPGELFF. Written as DNA, the CDR3 is TGTGCCAGCAGTACGCTAGGGACGTGGCCCGGGGAGCTGTTTTTT.

This sequence joins TRBV5-1 and TRBJ2-5, with 10 bases lining up with TRBD1. The end of the DNA is better explained by TRBJ2-7, so the J call may be wrong. The CDR3 extends over 15 amino acids. In germline, CDR1 is SGHRS, CDR2 YFSETQ. The DNA of the CDR3 is TGCGCCAGGAAAGGAAAGCCGGGACAGGGGAACGAGCAGTACTTC. Translation gives CARKGKPGQGNEQYF.

The J gene is TRBJ2-7, the V gene TRBV28; 8 bases are shared with TRBD2. V gave up 3 bases and J gave up 4 bases; unmatched junction bases: 14. CDR3 length: 17 residues. The V gene's germline CDR1 is MDHEN and CDR2 SYDVKM. CDR3 protein: CASSFWASGSLSYEQYF. The CDR3 nucleotides read TGTGCCAGCAGTTTTTGGGCGAGCGGGAGTCTTTCGTACGAGCAGTACTTC.

This clone was seen a few times. The chain recombines TRBV27 with TRBJ1-4; the D is unclear. With 1 base removed from V and 3 bases from J, the gap between germline ends came to 9 bases. CDR1 and CDR2 (germline): MNHEY, SMNVEV (reference sequence). This CDR3 is 15 amino acids long. CDR3 sequence (DNA): TGTGCCAGCAGTTTATATGGCGGACCTAATGAAAAACTGTTTTTT. Its protein product is CASSLYGGPNEKLFF. Full variable domain (remainder filled in from reference TRBV27 and TRBJ1-4): EAQVTQNPRYLITVTGKKLTVTCSQNMNHEYMSWYRQDPGLGLRQIYYSMNVEVTDKGDVPEGYKVSRKEKRNFPLILESPSPNQTSLYFCASSLYGGPNEKLFFGSGTQLSVL.

Worth noting for this clone: Other nucleotide sequences in the sample specify the same CDR3. This chain connects TRBV20-1 to TRBJ2-5; D is ambiguous. CDR1 DFQATT and CDR2 SNEGSKA come from the germline V gene (reference sequence). The CDR3 extends over 10 amino acids. Trimming shortened V by 0 bases and J by 4 bases, and 0 bases separated the two germline ends. The CDR3 sequence is CSAREETQYF. The CDR3 bases are TGCAGTGCTAGAGAAGAGACCCAGTACTTC.

J is TRBJ2-7 and V is TRBV4-2, with 8 positions matching TRBD2. The CDR3 spans 15 residues. After removal of 1 base from V and 2 bases from J, the junction contained 4 bases not matched to a gene. CDR1 is LGHNA, CDR2 YNFKEQ, per germline. The DNA of the CDR3 is TGTGCCAGCAGCCAAGGAGCGGGAGACGCCTACGAGCAGTACTTC. Residues: CASSQGAGDAYEQYF.

This clone was counted a single time. The chain combines TRBV7-2 with TRBJ2-1, with D unresolved. V lost 1 base and J lost 6, with 10 bases in between. Per germline, CDR1 SGHTA and CDR2 FQGNSA. The CDR3 loop spans 14 amino acids. DNA of the CDR3: TGTGCCAGCAGCTTAGTACAGTTCTCCAATGAGCAGTTCTTC. Its translation: CASSLVQFSNEQFF.

V and J are TRBV30 and TRBJ1-3; no clear D. Per germline, CDR1 GTSNPN and CDR2 SVGIG (reference sequence). This CDR3 spans 12 amino acids. The germline V and J ends were trimmed by 3 bases and 7 bases, with 10 bases remaining between them. The CDR3 nucleotides read TGTGCCTGGAGACCTGGACGGAACACCATATATTTT. It encodes CAWRPGRNTIYF.

The chain employs TRBV11-2 and TRBJ2-2; 9 bases line up with TRBD2. The germline CDR1 and CDR2 sequences are SGHAT and FQNNGV. Trimming cost V 3 bases and J 0 bases; bases outside gene matches: 11. The CDR3 runs 19 residues. The CDR3 here is CASSFRLADLRSNTGELFF. CDR3 in DNA: TGTGCCAGCAGCTTTAGACTAGCGGACCTGCGCTCGAACACCGGGGAGCTGTTTTTT. The variable domain in full, with the rest retrieved from reference TRBV11-2 and TRBJ2-2, is EAGVAQSPRYKIIEKRQSVAFWCNPISGHATLYWYQQILGQGPKLLIQFQNNGVVDDSQLPKDRFSAERLKGVDSTLKIQPAKLEDSAVYLCASSFRLADLRSNTGELFFGEGSRLTVL.